This T cell receptor beta chain is from a study of T cells expressing NK-cell markers (dated by TCRdb to the early 2020s). Study-level background: In sorted CD3+CD56+NKG2C+, CD3+CD56+NKG2C- and CD3+CD56-NKG2C+ T-cell subsets from about 8 donors, TCR beta-chain repertoires were profiled. Among the eight sequenced donors, seven were HCMV-seropositive and one was HCMV-seronegative. The study sequenced eight donors, all healthy volunteers chosen at random: three men and five women. Sequencing of the libraries produced 2 x 150 bp reads on Illumina HiSeq 2000/2500, MiSeq or NextSeq.

A commercial ELISA kit detecting HCMV-specific IgG in serum was used to determine HCMV serostatus. Peripheral blood mononuclear cells were isolated from blood by Ficoll density gradient centrifugation. The CDR3 contains 14 residues, cysteine and phenylalanine counted. Only the protein is available. From the germline V gene (reference sequence), CDR1 is MNHEY and CDR2 is SMNVEV. Reads for this sample came from an Illumina HiSeq 2000. TCR beta cDNA libraries were prepared using 5'RACE template switching, which introduced a universal primer site and unique molecular identifiers. Priming for cDNA synthesis came from the TCR beta constant segment, and two successive PCR amplification steps followed. The paper's data handling went like this. MIGEC handled demultiplexing of the reads and grouping by UMI, while MiTCR was used to assemble and quantify clonotypes. To remove erroneous sequences, TCR cDNA sequences were retained only when supported by two or more reads. The tcR package was used for downstream repertoire analysis, and clonotypes were matched across fractions by CDR3 nucleotide sequence plus V segment. VDJmatch was used to annotate antigen specificity against VDJdb, with one amino acid substitution in CDR3 allowed. Through TCRdb reprocessing, the reads give one entry per CDR3 protein sequence; DNA is omitted. V and J calls and clone size were set by TCRdb, not the authors. The sample's own table lists about 380,000 distinct CDR3 sequences. The ten biggest clones cover roughly 5.2% of the sample.

A remark on this clonotype: Its antigen is still unknown.

Broader findings and caveats from the paper: It remained unclear whether the expanded NKG2C-expressing T cell clones were specific for HCMV antigens. In roughly six donors, the dominant CD3+CD56+NKG2C+ clonotypes ranked among the top 10 CD8+ clonotypes, making up roughly 1.0-8% of CD8+ T cells. Those dominant clonotypes were again the most abundant among CD3+CD56-NKG2C+ cells in a handful of donors, at about 28.3-65%.

This TCR derives from a man aged 18-70 years in good health. Sample: blood T cells: a sorted CD56 or NKG2C T cell subset, CD4+ or CD8+ T cells, or bulk PBMC T cells (not recorded which). This receptor chain uses TRBV27 and TRBJ1-1; the TCRdb D gene call, TRBD1, has no DNA to confirm it. CDR3 region: CASSNYRGRTEAFF.